The TCR beta chain under discussion was sequenced for a study of identical twins. General observations from the study: Carriage of fewer insertions was seen in abundant cord blood beta clonotypes, whereas memory repertoires showed none. There is a chance that invariant MAIT and iNKT cells partially muddied zero-insertion analyses.

Worth noting for this clonotype: As yet, its antigen is unknown.

TCRdb ran MiXCR on the 5' RACE reads and lists one entry per CDR3 protein. The sample lists about 720,000 distinct CDR3 sequences, 8.5% to 9% seen once, with around 0.98% in the top ten. The sample also formed part of further work on yellow fever vaccine responses in identical twins.

The sample taken for sequencing was PBMCs. The receptor was derived from a woman between 18 and 30 years old in good health.

CDR3 sequence reads: CSVEDLNRGAFF. CDR3 nucleotide sequence: TGCAGCGTTGAAGATCTGAATAGGGGAGCTTTCTTT. The chain recombines TRBV29-1 with TRBJ1-1, with D perhaps TRBD1 (5 bases). CDR3 length: 12 amino acids. Germline V gene sequence: CDR1 SQVTM, CDR2 ANQGSEA. Trimming shortened V by 0 bases and J by 10 bases, and 12 bases separated the two germline ends.